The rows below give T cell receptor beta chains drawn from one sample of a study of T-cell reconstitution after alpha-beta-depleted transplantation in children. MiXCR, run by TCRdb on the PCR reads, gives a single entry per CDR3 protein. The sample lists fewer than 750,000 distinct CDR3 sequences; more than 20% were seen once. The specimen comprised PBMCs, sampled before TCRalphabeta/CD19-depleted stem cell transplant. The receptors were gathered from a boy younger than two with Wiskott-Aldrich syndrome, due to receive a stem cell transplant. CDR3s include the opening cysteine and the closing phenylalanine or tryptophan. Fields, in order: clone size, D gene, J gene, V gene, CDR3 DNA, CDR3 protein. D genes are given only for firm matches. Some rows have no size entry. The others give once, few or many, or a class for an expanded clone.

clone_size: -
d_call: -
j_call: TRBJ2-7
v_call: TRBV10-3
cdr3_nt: TGTGCCATCAGTGAGACAGCCTACGAGCAGTACTTC
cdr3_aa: CAISETAYEQYF

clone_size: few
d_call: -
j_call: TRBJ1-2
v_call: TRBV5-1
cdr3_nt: TGCGCCAGCAGCGGCCAGGGATGGTATGGCTACACCTTC
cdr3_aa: CASSGQGWYGYTF

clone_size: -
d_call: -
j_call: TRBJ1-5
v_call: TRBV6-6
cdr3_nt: TGTGCCAGCAGGCCGGGACTTAATCAGCCCCAGCATTTT
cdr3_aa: CASRPGLNQPQHF

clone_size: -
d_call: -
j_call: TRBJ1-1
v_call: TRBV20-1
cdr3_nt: TGCAGTGCTCCGAGGAGTCGACGGTCTGAAGCTTTCTTT
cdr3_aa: CSAPRSRRSEAFF

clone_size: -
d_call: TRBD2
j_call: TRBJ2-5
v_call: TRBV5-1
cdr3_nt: TGCGCCAGCAGCTTCTCCCCGGGACTAGGCGAGACCCAGTACTTC
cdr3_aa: CASSFSPGLGETQYF

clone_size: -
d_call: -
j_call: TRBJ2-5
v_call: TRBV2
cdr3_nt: TGTGCCAGCAGTGTCGTTTCGCGGTTTCCGCAAGAGACCCAGTACTTC
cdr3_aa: CASSVVSRFPQETQYF

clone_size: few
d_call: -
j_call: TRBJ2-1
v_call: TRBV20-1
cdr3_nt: TGCAGTGCTGCACTAATGGGACTGGCCTACAATGAGCAGTTCTTC
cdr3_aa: CSAALMGLAYNEQFF

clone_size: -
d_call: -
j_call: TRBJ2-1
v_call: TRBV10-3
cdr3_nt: TGTGCCATCCGCGGTGGGGGCTTAAACAATGAGCAGTTCTTC
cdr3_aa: CAIRGGGLNNEQFF

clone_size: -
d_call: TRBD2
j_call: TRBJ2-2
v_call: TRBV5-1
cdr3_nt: TGCGCCAGCAGCTGGACCGGGACTAGCGGGACTTACACCGGGGAGCTGTTTTTT
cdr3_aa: CASSWTGTSGTYTGELFF

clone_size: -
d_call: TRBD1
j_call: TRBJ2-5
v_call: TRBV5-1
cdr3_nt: TGCGCCAGCAGCTTGGCCGGGACAGGGGGCCAAGAGACCCAGTACTTC
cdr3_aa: CASSLAGTGGQETQYF

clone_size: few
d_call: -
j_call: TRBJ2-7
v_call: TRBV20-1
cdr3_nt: TGCAGTGCTAGTCCTCCCCCCTACGAGCAGTACTTC
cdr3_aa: CSASPPPYEQYF

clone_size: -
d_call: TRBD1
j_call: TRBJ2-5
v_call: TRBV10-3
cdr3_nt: TGTGCCACACAGGGGGCGGGGGAGACCCAGTACTTC
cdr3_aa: CATQGAGETQYF

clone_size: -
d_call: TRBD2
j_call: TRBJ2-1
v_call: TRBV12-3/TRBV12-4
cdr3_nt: TGTGCCAGCACCTTAGCGGGAGGGGGGTACAATGAGCAGTTCTTC
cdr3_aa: CASTLAGGGYNEQFF

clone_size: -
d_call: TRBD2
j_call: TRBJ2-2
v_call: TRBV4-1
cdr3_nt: TGCGCCAGCAGCCACAGAACCGGGACTAGCGGGGTGGGCACCGGGGAGCTGTTTTTT
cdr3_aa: CASSHRTGTSGVGTGELFF

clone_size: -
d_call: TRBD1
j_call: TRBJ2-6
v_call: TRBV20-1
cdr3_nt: TGCAGTGCTACTCGGACAGGGCCCTCTGGGGCCAACGTCCTGACTTTC
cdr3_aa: CSATRTGPSGANVLTF

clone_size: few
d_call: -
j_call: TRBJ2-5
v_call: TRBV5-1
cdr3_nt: TGCGCCAGCAGCTCGGGACCGTTCCAAGAGACCCAGTACTTC
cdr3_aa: CASSSGPFQETQYF

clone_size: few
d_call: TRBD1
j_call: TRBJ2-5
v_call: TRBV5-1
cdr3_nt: TGCGCCAGCAGCTTGGGTGGACAGGGGGTCGGGGAGACCCAGTACTTC
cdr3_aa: CASSLGGQGVGETQYF

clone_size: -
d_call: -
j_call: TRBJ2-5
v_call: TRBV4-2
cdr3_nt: TGTGCCAGCAGCCAAGATCAGGGGTGGGAGGGCCGGGAGACCCAGTACTTC
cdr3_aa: CASSQDQGWEGRETQYF

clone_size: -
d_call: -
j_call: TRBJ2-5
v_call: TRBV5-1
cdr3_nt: TGCGCCAGCAGCTTGGGATTAGGAGGAGAGACCCAGTACTTC
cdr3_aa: CASSLGLGGETQYF

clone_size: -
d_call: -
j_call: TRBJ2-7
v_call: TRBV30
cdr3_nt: TGTGCCTGGAGCTACGGGACGGGGCTCTACGAGCAGTACTTC
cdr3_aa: CAWSYGTGLYEQYF

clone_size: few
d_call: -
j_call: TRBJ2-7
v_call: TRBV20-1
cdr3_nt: TGCAGTGCGGAAAACAGGCTTTTGGGCGAGCAGTACTTC
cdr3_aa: CSAENRLLGEQYF

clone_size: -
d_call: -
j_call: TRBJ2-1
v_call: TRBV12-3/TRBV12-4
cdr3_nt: TGTGCCAGCGGTAGTAAAGGCTACAATGAGCAGTTCTTC
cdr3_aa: CASGSKGYNEQFF

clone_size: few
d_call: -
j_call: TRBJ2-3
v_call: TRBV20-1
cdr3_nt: TGCAGTGCTAGTCCGGACGCAGATACGCAGTATTTT
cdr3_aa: CSASPDADTQYF

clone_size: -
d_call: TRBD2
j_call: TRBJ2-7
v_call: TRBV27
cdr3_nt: TGTGCCAGCAGACCGACTAGCGGGAGACACGAGCAGTACTTC
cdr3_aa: CASRPTSGRHEQYF

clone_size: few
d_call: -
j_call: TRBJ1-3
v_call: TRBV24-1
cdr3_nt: TGTGCCACCAGTGACCAGAAGTCCGGAAACACCATATATTTT
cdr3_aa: CATSDQKSGNTIYF

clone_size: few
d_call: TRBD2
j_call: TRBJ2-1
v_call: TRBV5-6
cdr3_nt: TGTGCCAGCAGCGATACGCCAGCGGGAATCAATGAGCAGTTCTTC
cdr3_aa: CASSDTPAGINEQFF

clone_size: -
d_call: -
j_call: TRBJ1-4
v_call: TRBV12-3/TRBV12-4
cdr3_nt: TGTGCCAGCAGTTTTCTATCAGGACTTAATGAAAAACTGTTTTTT
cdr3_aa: CASSFLSGLNEKLFF

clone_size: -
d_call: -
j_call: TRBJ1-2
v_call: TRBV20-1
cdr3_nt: TGCTGTGCTAGAGACCCCTTACGTAGGTACTATGGCTACACCTTC
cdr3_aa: CCARDPLRRYYGYTF

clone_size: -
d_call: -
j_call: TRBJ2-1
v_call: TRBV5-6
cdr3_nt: TGTGCCAGCAGCTTGGGTATTTTCAATGAGCAGTTCTTC
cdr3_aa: CASSLGIFNEQFF

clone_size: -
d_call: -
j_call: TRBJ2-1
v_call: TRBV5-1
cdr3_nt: TGCGCCAGCAGCTTACGCTTATCGGCGGAGGGCCGGGGAGATGAGCAGTTCTTC
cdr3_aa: CASSLRLSAEGRGDEQFF

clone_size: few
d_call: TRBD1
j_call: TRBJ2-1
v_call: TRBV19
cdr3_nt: TGTGCCAGTAGGTACAGGGGGCGCCACAATGAGCAGTTCTTC
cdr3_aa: CASRYRGRHNEQFF

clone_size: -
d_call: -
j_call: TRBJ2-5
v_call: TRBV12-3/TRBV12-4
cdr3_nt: TGTGCCAGCGGTCTAGTTGGGACCCAGTACTTC
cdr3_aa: CASGLVGTQYF

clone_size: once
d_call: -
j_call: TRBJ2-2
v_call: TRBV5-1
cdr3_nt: TGCGCCACGCCAGGGAACACCGGGGAGCTGTTTTTT
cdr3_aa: CATPGNTGELFF

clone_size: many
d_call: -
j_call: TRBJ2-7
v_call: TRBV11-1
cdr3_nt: TGTGCCAGCAGCTTAAGGGTCACCTACGAGCAGTACTTC
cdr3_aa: CASSLRVTYEQYF

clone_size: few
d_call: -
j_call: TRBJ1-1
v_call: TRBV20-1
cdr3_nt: TGCAGTGCGGCCCGGGGGCCGAACACTGAAGCTTTCTTT
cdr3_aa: CSAARGPNTEAFF

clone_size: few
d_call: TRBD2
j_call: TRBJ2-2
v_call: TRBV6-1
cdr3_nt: TGTGCCAGCAGTCCCCGGACTAGCGGGATTAACACCGGGGAGCTGTTTTTT
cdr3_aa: CASSPRTSGINTGELFF

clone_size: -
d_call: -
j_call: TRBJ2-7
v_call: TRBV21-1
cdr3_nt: TGTGCCAGCAGCAAGGGGACTAGCGGTAAATCCTACGAGCAGTACTTC
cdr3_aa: CASSKGTSGKSYEQYF

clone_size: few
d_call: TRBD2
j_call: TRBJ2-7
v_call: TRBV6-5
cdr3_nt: TGTGCCAGCAGTTACCAGTTAGCGGGGCTGGGGTACGAGCAGTACTTC
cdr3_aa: CASSYQLAGLGYEQYF

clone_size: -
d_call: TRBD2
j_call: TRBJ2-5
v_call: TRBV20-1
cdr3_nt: TGCAGTGCTGCTCGACTAGCGGTTCAAGAGACCCAGTACTTC
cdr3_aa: CSAARLAVQETQYF

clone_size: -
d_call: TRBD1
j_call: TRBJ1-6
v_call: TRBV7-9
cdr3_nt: TGTGCCAGCAGCCTCTTCGGGACAGGAGGATCACCCCTCCACTTT
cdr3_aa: CASSLFGTGGSPLHF

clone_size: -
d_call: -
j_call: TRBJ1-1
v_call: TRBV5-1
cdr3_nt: TGCGCCAGCAGCTTGGATGGAGGAGGGGGCACTGAAGCTTTCTTT
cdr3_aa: CASSLDGGGGTEAFF

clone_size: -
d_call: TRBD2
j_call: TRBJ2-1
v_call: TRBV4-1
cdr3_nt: TGCGCCAGCAGCCAGACAGGGGTGACTAGCGGGAACAGGTCCTACAATGAGCAGTTCTTC
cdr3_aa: CASSQTGVTSGNRSYNEQFF

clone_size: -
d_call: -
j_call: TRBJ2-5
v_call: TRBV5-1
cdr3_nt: TGCGCCAGCAGCTTGGCCGCAGGTTATGAGACCCAGTACTTC
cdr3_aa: CASSLAAGYETQYF

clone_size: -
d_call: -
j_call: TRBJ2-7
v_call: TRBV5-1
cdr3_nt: TGCGCCAGCAGCTTGGGCCGGACTCCCTACGAGCAGTACTTC
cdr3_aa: CASSLGRTPYEQYF

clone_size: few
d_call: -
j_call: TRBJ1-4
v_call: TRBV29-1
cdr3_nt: TGCAGCGTTGAAGATCCCCGGGATGAAAAACTGTTTTTT
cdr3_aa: CSVEDPRDEKLFF

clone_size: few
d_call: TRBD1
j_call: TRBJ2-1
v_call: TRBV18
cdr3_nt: TGTGCCAGCTCACCTCGCCGGGACAGGGTCGACGGGCAGTTCTTC
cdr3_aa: CASSPRRDRVDGQFF

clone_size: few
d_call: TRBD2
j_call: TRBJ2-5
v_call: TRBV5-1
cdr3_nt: TGCGCCAGCAGCCGAAGCGGGGGCCAAGAGACCCAGTACTTC
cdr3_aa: CASSRSGGQETQYF

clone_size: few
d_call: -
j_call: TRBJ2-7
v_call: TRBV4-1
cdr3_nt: TGCGCCAGCAGCCAAGATGGAGACAGGCCCTACGAGCAGTACTTC
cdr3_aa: CASSQDGDRPYEQYF

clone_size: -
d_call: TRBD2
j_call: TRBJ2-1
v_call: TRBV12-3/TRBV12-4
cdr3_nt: TGTGCCAGCAGCACAATACTAGCGGGTTCTTCCTACAATGAGCAGTTCTTC
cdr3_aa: CASSTILAGSSYNEQFF

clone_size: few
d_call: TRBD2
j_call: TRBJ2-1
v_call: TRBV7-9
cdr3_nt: TGTGCCAGCAGCTTCTCCGGGACTAGCAGCAATGAGCAGTTCTTC
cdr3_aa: CASSFSGTSSNEQFF

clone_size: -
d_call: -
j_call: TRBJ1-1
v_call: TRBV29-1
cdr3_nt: TGCAGCGTTGGAAGGACACCTAACACTGAAGCTTTCTTT
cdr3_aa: CSVGRTPNTEAFF

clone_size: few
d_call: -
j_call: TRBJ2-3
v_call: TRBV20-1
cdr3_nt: TGCAGTGCCCGGAGACTTGACTGGGATACGCAGTATTTT
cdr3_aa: CSARRLDWDTQYF